This TCR beta chain was sequenced for a study of blood T cell repertoires in COVID-19. For the study at large: Sample material is recorded as cDNA or gDNA derived from T cells, B-cell-depleted T cells, or PBMCs.

Participants' own reports of clinical history determined their cohort assignment. Cohort 3 donors counted as recovered after two negative PCRs, clearance, or resolved symptoms. Assay used: immunoSEQ multiplex PCR; TCRdb lists only in-frame clones, some missing. The sample has about 180,000 clones, about 90% seen once. V dropped 0 bases and J dropped 2 bases, with 5 bases sitting between them. The CDR3 consists of 13 residues. Germline assignment: CDR1 SGDLS and CDR2 YYNGEE. Sequenced input: PBMCs or T cells enriched from blood (not recorded which). The clonotype was recovered from a woman in her fifties or sixties who had recovered from COVID-19. The chain has TRBV9 and TRBJ1-1; unclear D gene. The CDR3 spells CASSVASNTEAFF. DNA for the CDR3: TGTGCCAGCAGCGTAGCCTCTAACACTGAAGCTTTCTTT. Variable domain in full (rest from reference TRBV9 and TRBJ1-1): DSGVTQTPKHLITATGQRVTLRCSPRSGDLSVYWYQQSLDQGLQFLIQYYNGEERAKGNILERFSAQQFPDLHSELNLSSLELGDSALYFCASSVASNTEAFFGQGTRLTVV.